A selection of T cell receptor beta chains follows, all from one sample in a study of CD8+CD57+ T cells in acquired aplastic anemia. TCRdb independently ran MiXCR on the reads; one entry per CDR3 protein. The sample carries about 160,000 distinct CDR3 sequences, 71% recorded once. Sequencing input: sorted CD4+, CD8+, or CD8+CD57+ T cells (not recorded which) from PBMCs. The receptors originated from a human donor with aplastic anemia. CDR3s include the opening cysteine and the closing phenylalanine or tryptophan. Rows give clone size only sometimes, using once, few, many, or a class for an expanded clone.

clone_size: many
j_call: TRBJ2-1
v_call: TRBV19
cdr3_aa: CASSIDSRGGTSYNEQFF

clone_size: -
j_call: TRBJ2-7
v_call: TRBV6-5
cdr3_aa: CASSYWDRPYEQYF

clone_size: -
j_call: TRBJ1-2
v_call: TRBV2
cdr3_aa: CASSEAIGTAYYGYTF

clone_size: -
j_call: TRBJ2-5
v_call: TRBV4-1
cdr3_aa: CASSQVIGKTQYF

clone_size: -
j_call: TRBJ2-1
v_call: TRBV5-1
cdr3_aa: CASTSGGGYNEQFF

clone_size: few
j_call: TRBJ2-7
v_call: TRBV20-1
cdr3_aa: CSARDTLGISYEQYF

clone_size: -
j_call: TRBJ1-4
v_call: TRBV7-8
cdr3_aa: CASSLAGANEKLFF

clone_size: -
j_call: TRBJ1-1
v_call: TRBV5-6
cdr3_aa: CASSFQTGVNTEAFF

clone_size: -
j_call: TRBJ2-6
v_call: TRBV10-1
cdr3_aa: CANGANVLTF

clone_size: few
j_call: TRBJ2-7
v_call: TRBV7-3
cdr3_aa: CASSLSYGQGYEQYF

clone_size: many
j_call: TRBJ2-7
v_call: TRBV19
cdr3_aa: CASHSVTGEQYF

clone_size: few
j_call: TRBJ2-7
v_call: TRBV24-1
cdr3_aa: CATSDWTGSTYEQYF